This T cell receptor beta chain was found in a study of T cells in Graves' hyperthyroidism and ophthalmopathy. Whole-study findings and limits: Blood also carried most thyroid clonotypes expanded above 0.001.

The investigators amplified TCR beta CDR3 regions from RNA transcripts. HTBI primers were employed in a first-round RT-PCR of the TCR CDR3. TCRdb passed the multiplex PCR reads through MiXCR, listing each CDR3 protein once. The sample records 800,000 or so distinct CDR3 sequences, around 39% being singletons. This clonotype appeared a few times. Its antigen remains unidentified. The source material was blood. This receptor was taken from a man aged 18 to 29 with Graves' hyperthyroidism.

The CDR3 is CASSLARGQETQHF. The CDR3 DNA follows: TGTGCCAGCAGCTTAGCTAGGGGACAAGAGACCCAGCATTTT. The chain has TRBV7-2 and TRBJ1-5; maybe TRBD1 (6 bases). Trimming removed 0 bases from V and 11 bases from J, with 14 bases in between. CDR1 is SGHTA, CDR2 FQGNSA, per germline. The CDR3 spans 14 residues. The whole variable domain, remainder taken from reference TRBV7-2 and TRBJ1-5, is GAGVSQSPSNKVTEKGKDVELRCDPISGHTALYWYRQSLGQGLEFLIYFQGNSAPDKSGLPSDRFSAERTGGSVSTLTIQRTQQEDSAVYLCASSLARGQETQHFGDGTRLSIL.